This T cell receptor (beta chain) appears in the sequencing data of a study of blood T cell repertoires in COVID-19. About the study: PBMCs, B-cell-depleted T cells, or T cells provided the cDNA or gDNA that made up the material.

The data were produced by immunoSEQ multiplex PCR, yet TCRdb's version contains in-frame clones alone and is incomplete. The repertoire holds roughly 430,000 clones, with approximately 85% as singletons. Germline lookup yields CDR1 MGHDK and CDR2 SYGVNS. V was trimmed by 5 bases and J by 8 bases, leaving 9 bases between them. The CDR3 extends over 12 amino acids. The chain joins TRBV25-1 to TRBJ1-4; tentative D call: TRBD1 (6 bases). This TCR was sampled from a woman aged 40 to 49 with acute COVID-19. Sequenced: PBMCs or T cells enriched from blood (not recorded which). The CDR3 spells CASSWGREKLFF. The CDR3, as DNA: TGTGCCAGCAGTTGGGGGCGGGAAAAACTGTTTTTT.